The rows below give T cell receptor beta chains drawn from one sample of a study of T-cell reconstitution after alpha-beta-depleted transplantation in children. Via MiXCR, TCRdb re-called the PCR reads, giving one row per CDR3 protein. Among about 500,000 distinct CDR3 sequences listed, over 25% were seen once. Specimen: PBMCs from the stem cell graft donor, collected from the stem cell graft. These receptors were collected from a human donor who donated a stem cell graft to a child with aplastic anemia. CDR3s include the opening cysteine and the closing phenylalanine or tryptophan.

v_call | cdr3_aa
TRBV7-2 | CASSNPGSSETQYF
TRBV20-1 | CSARGLAGGPNEQFF
TRBV5-1 | CASSFGARSGTSTDTQYF
TRBV6-1 | CATRPQLRYYGYTF
TRBV9 | CASSVVDRGLPGYTF
TRBV6-1 | CASRGSWNTGELFF
TRBV19 | CASSIRQGTFGDEQFF
TRBV7-9 | CASSLDPRRNTEAFF
TRBV6-2/TRBV6-3 | CASVNVGLARVGTDTQYF
TRBV28 | CASMGAGEETQYF
TRBV7-2 | CASSLRGIATKNIQYF
TRBV20-1 | CSAVGLADYNEQFF
TRBV12-3/TRBV12-4 | CASTSGGTGNSPLHF
TRBV6-2/TRBV6-3 | CASSYSGQGVYSNQPQHF
TRBV6-2/TRBV6-3 | CASSSRLAGGRGEQFF
TRBV12-3/TRBV12-4 | CASSLRDGANQPQHF
TRBV12-3/TRBV12-4 | CASTQQGMDGYTF
TRBV7-2 | CASSSYSGSSYNEQFF
TRBV12-3/TRBV12-4 | CASSFGPSGINEQYF
TRBV12-3/TRBV12-4 | CASRPTGDAYQPQHF
TRBV18 | CASSPTGTGYQPQHF
TRBV4-3 | CASSQSNRGNYGYTF
TRBV5-5 | CASSLRFTGPDQPQHF
TRBV11-2 | CASSLYSNYGYTF
TRBV12-3/TRBV12-4 | CASSSRDRGGTEAFF
TRBV19 | CASSDGTSGMNEQFF
TRBV2 | CASSEGLVYNEQFF
TRBV28 | CASSRPRERETTKNIQYF
TRBV7-2 | CASSIGGREETQYF
TRBV2 | CAISTSGLSPRGF
TRBV7-2 | CASSPLGTSGVTDTQYF
TRBV25-1 | CASSELQTGEVGYTF
TRBV5-1 | CASSLEATELAGRVNEQFF
TRBV18 | CASSLPGGSGTGELFF
TRBV18 | CASSSRDRGSTDTQYF
TRBV7-2 | CASSSGTGRGNTEAFF
TRBV9 | CASSAGDREADTQYF
TRBV12-3/TRBV12-4 | CASSWTGGDYGYTF
TRBV25-1 | CASSESIYEQYF
TRBV24-1 | CATAQLLGETQYF